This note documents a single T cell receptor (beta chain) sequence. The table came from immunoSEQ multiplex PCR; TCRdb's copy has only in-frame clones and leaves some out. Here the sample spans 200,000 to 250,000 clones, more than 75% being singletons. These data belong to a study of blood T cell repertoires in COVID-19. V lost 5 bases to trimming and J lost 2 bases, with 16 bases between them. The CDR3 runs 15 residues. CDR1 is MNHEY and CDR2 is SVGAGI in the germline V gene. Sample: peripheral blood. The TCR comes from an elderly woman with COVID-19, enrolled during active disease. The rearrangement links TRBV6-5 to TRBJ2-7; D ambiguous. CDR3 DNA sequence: TGTGCCAGCAGTAGAAGCGTAGAGCAGACCTACGAGCAGTACTTC. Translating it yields CASSRSVEQTYEQYF.